The rows below give T cell receptor beta chains drawn from one sample of a study of CD4+ T cells in melanoma. Assay: immunoSEQ multiplex PCR; the TCRdb copy retains only in-frame clones and omits some. The table shows about 50,000 clones, with roughly 87% occurring only once. Sequencing used peripheral blood. The receptors come from a human donor with melanoma. CDR3s include the opening cysteine and the closing phenylalanine or tryptophan. D genes are given only for firm matches. Clone size is shown for a subset of rows, as once, few, many or a class of expanded clone.

TRBD2	TRBJ2-5	TRBV7-3	NA	TGTGCCAGCAGCCCAGCGGTGGCGGGGGGGCAAGAGACCCAGTACTTC	CASSPAVAGGQETQYF
NA	TRBJ2-1	TRBV30	NA	TGTGCCTGGTATGACCATAGCTCCTACAATGAGCAGTTCTTC	CAWYDHSSYNEQFF
NA	TRBJ2-5	TRBV6-4	NA	TGTGCCAGCAGCCGGGACGGCGGGGAGACCCAGTACTTC	CASSRDGGETQYF
NA	TRBJ2-1	TRBV7-8	NA	TGTGCCAGCAGCTTAGCGGTAGCGGCTTCATCCTACAATGAGCAGTTCTTC	CASSLAVAASSYNEQFF
TRBD1	TRBJ1-1	TRBV5-6	NA	TGTGCCAGCAGCTCGAGTGGGACAGGGTTGAACACTGAAGCTTTCTTT	CASSSSGTGLNTEAFF
TRBD1	TRBJ1-2	TRBV14	NA	TGTGCCAGCAGCGAGGATTTTTTCGGGACAGCCTTTTCCTATGGCTACACCTTC	CASSEDFFGTAFSYGYTF
NA	TRBJ1-1	TRBV2	NA	TGTGCCAGCAGTGATTCGGCCCCTATGAACACTGAAGCTTTCTTT	CASSDSAPMNTEAFF
NA	TRBJ1-2	TRBV6-5	once	TGTGCCAGCAGTTACGGGCTCGGGGATGGCTACACCTTC	CASSYGLGDGYTF
NA	TRBJ2-2	TRBV2	NA	TGTGCCAGCAGCGAATCGGGCCTCTTACACGGGGAGCTGTTTTTT	CASSESGLLHGELFF
TRBD1	TRBJ2-1	TRBV27	NA	TGTGCCAGCAGTTTTCTAGACAGGGTAAACAATGAGCAGTTCTTC	CASSFLDRVNNEQFF
TRBD1	TRBJ2-7	TRBV11-2	NA	TGTGCCAGCAGCTCCCTTGTAGGGGACAGCGGCTACGAGCAGTACTTC	CASSSLVGDSGYEQYF
NA	TRBJ1-2	TRBV6-5	NA	TGTGCCAGCAGTTACGGCAGAAGTAACTATGGCTACACCTTC	CASSYGRSNYGYTF
NA	TRBJ2-3	TRBV9	NA	TGTGCCAGCAGCGTAGAAGGGGACACAGATACGCAGTATTTT	CASSVEGDTDTQYF
TRBD1	TRBJ1-6	TRBV7-2	NA	TGTGCCAGCAGCTCCGGAATGACAGGGACTAGATCACCCCTCCACTTT	CASSSGMTGTRSPLHF
NA	TRBJ1-6	TRBV15	NA	TGTGCCACCAGCAGAGATGGGAGGGGCGGATCACCCCTCCACTTT	CATSRDGRGGSPLHF
NA	TRBJ1-1	TRBV9	NA	TGTGCCAGCAGCGTAGAGGGGCAGACTGAAGCTTTCTTT	CASSVEGQTEAFF
NA	TRBJ2-2	TRBV7-6	NA	TGTGCCAGCAGCTTAACTTTAAATCGGGTCACCGGGGAGCTGTTTTTT	CASSLTLNRVTGELFF
NA	TRBJ1-6	TRBV27	NA	TGTGCCAGCAGTTTATGGCAGGGCGGTTCACCCCTCCACTTT	CASSLWQGGSPLHF
TRBD2	TRBJ2-1	TRBV27	NA	TGTGCCAGCAGAAAGGGACTAGCGGGGGGGAATGAGCAGTTCTTC	CASRKGLAGGNEQFF
TRBD1	TRBJ2-7	TRBV7-9	NA	TGTGCCAGCAGCCCGGACAGGGAACTTTACGAGCAGTACTTC	CASSPDRELYEQYF
NA	TRBJ2-7	TRBV4-2	NA	TGTGCCAGCAGCCAAGGGTATCAGGGCTCCTACGAGCAGTACTTC	CASSQGYQGSYEQYF
NA	TRBJ1-5	TRBV13	NA	TGTGCCAGCAGCTTAGGCCTCACGGATCAGCCCCAGCATTTT	CASSLGLTDQPQHF
NA	TRBJ2-3	TRBV4-3	NA	TGCGCCAGCAGCCAAACATCCCTGGCGGGGAGAATTAGCACAGATACGCAGTATTTT	CASSQTSLAGRISTDTQYF
NA	TRBJ1-1	TRBV11-3	NA	TGTGCCAGCAGCTCCCGGGGAGGGCCCAACACTGAAGCTTTCTTT	CASSSRGGPNTEAFF
NA	TRBJ1-1	TRBV4-1	NA	TGCGCCAGCAGCCAAGAGGGGACCCCGAACCCTTCGGCTTTCTTT	CASSQEGTPNPSAFF
NA	TRBJ2-3	TRBV19	NA	TGTGCCAGTAGTATGAGGGTTCGGGCCACAGATACGCAGTATTTT	CASSMRVRATDTQYF
TRBD1	TRBJ1-1	TRBV19	NA	TGTGCCAGTAGCCCGGGATGGACAGGGAACACTGAAGCTTTCTTT	CASSPGWTGNTEAFF
NA	TRBJ2-3	TRBV5-6	once	TGTGCCAGCAGCTTGGGGACAGTCACAGATACGCAGTATTTT	CASSLGTVTDTQYF
NA	TRBJ2-1	TRBV15	few	TGTGCCACCAGCAGACTCTCTACTTTGGATGAGCAGTTCTTC	CATSRLSTLDEQFF
NA	TRBJ1-1	TRBV19	NA	TGTGCCAGTAGTATAACGGGGGCGGTCACTGAAGCTTTCTTT	CASSITGAVTEAFF
NA	TRBJ1-6	TRBV14	NA	TGTGCCAGCAGCCAAGTGGGGGAGACTAATTCACCCCTCCACTTT	CASSQVGETNSPLHF
NA	TRBJ1-6	TRBV4-2	NA	TGTGCCAGCAGCTCCCGACAGGAGGTTTCCCCACCCCTCCACTTT	CASSSRQEVSPPLHF
NA	TRBJ2-7	TRBV7-9	NA	TGTGCCAGCAGCTTAGTTACGGGCTACGAGCAGTACTTC	CASSLVTGYEQYF
NA	TRBJ1-2	TRBV9	NA	TGTGCCAGCAGCGCCGGGGCTAGCTATGGCTACACCTTC	CASSAGASYGYTF
NA	TRBJ2-5	TRBV30	NA	TGTGCCTGGAGTCTGGGTAGGTCAGAGACCCAGTACTTC	CAWSLGRSETQYF
TRBD2	TRBJ2-3	TRBV19	NA	TGTGCCAGTACCTTGGGACTAGCGGGCGACACAGATACGCAGTATTTT	CASTLGLAGDTDTQYF
TRBD1	TRBJ2-2	TRBV4-1	NA	TGCGCCAGCAGCCAAGAAGGGGGACAGCCTGTAATTTACACCGGGGAGCTGTTTTTT	CASSQEGGQPVIYTGELFF
TRBD1	TRBJ1-2	TRBV19	NA	TGTGCCAGTAGTACGCCGAACTCACCGGGACAGGCCGCGGTTTTTGATGGCTACACCTTC	CASSTPNSPGQAAVFDGYTF
NA	TRBJ1-4	TRBV4-3	NA	TGCGCCAGCAGCCAACACCTACAGCGGGCAGGCGGGATGACGGGTCTGTTTTTT	CASSQHLQRAGGMTGLFF
NA	TRBJ1-2	TRBV10-3	NA	TGTGCCATCAGTGATTCGACAGACCAAAACCGATATGGCTACACCTTC	CAISDSTDQNRYGYTF